This TCR beta chain stems from a study of tumor-infiltrating lymphocytes in primary liver carcinoma. The wider study: The number of productive TCRbeta reads per sample ranged from roughly 3.5 to 7.13 million and was similar across tissue types.

In addition to blood RNA drawn from unsorted whole blood, germline DNA was extracted. CDR3 size: 14 residues. The V end was cut by 2 bases, the J end by 4 bases, with 8 bases between. CDR1 MNHEY and CDR2 SVGAGI come from the germline V gene. Researchers generated TCR beta cDNA from around 510 ng of total RNA, relying on a constant-region primer. ARM-PCR, slightly modified, supplied the TCR beta libraries through three nested multiplex PCR rounds. PCR rounds one and two used TRBV1-TRBV30 forward primers with a C-beta reverse primer for 10 cycles each. Each CDR3 protein is one row after TCRdb ran MiXCR on the multiplex PCR reads. The sample holds 180,000 or so distinct CDR3 sequences, about 60% seen once. Concerning this clonotype: Antigen unknown.

Study conclusions and caveats: Tumor samples exhibited a significantly greater top-250-clone fraction than blood samples (p = 0.039).

Sequencing input: peripheral blood. The rearrangement joins TRBV6-5 to TRBJ1-4; D call uncertain. This TCR came from a man aged 35-49 years with primary liver carcinoma and hepatitis B virus infection. In nucleotides, the CDR3 is TGTGCCAGCAGTTACAAAGGGTTTAATGAAAAACTGTTTTTT. The encoded protein is CASSYKGFNEKLFF.